These 19 T cell receptor beta chains were all obtained from the same sample, sequenced in a study of human T cells and chemical hapten exposure. TCRdb re-derived calls from the RACE reads in MiXCR, one entry per CDR3 protein. Among 150,000 to 200,000 distinct CDR3 sequences listed, around 13% were seen once. Time point: patch test 1, 2 weeks after DPC sensitization. Regarding treatment: therapeutic diphenylcyclopropenone sensitization with weekly scalp DPC. This sample comprised whole blood, obtained in connection with sensitization to the hapten diphenylcyclopropenone (DPC). The receptors were gathered from a woman aged 25 to 45 with alopecia areata. Some clones in this sample may be carry-over from other donors' samples.

This clonotype was counted only a few times. The genes are TRBV2 and TRBJ2-7; D may be TRBD1 (6 bases). Germline V CDR1 and CDR2: SNHLY, FYNNEI. V was cut by 8 bases and J by 3 bases, with 14 bases left in between. The CDR3 extends over 13 amino acids. Here the CDR3 reads CASADSLNYEQYF. The CDR3 nucleotides are TGTGCCAGCGCGGACAGTCTAAACTACGAGCAGTACTTC.

In DNA form, the CDR3 reads TGTGCCAGCAGATCACCGGGACAGGGTTCACTTCGATCCCCCGCTGAAGCTTTCTTT. It is translated as CASRSPGQGSLRSPAEAFF. The chain joins TRBV12-3 or TRBV12-4 to TRBJ1-1, with 9 bases matching TRBD1. V shed 6 bases and J 6 bases; nucleotides not matched to a gene: 23. CDR3 length equals 19 residues.

The table lists this clonotype with a few counts. The rearrangement links TRBV6-2 or TRBV6-3 to TRBJ2-7; no clear D. This CDR3 region has 14 residues. In germline, CDR1 is MNHEY, CDR2 SVGEGT. The V end lost 5 bases, the J end lost 4 bases, and 15 bases lay between the germline ends. CDR3 sequence: CASSPDLGSYEQYF. The CDR3 nucleotides read TGTGCCAGCAGTCCAGACCTAGGCTCGTACGAGCAGTACTTC.

This clonotype was seen a few times. The chain has TRBV9 and TRBJ2-7; 12 nucleotides align to TRBD1. The germline V gene encodes CDR1 SGDLS and CDR2 YYNGEE. This CDR3 is 19 amino acids long. V lost 0 bases to trimming and J lost 5 bases; unmatched junction nucleotides: 15. The CDR3 DNA sequence: TGTGCCAGCAGCGTAGCCTCCGGGACAGGGGGCGCGGGCGGGGACGAGCAGTACTTC. As protein: CASSVASGTGGAGGDEQYF.

Many counts were recorded for this clonotype. The V call is TRBV6-2 or TRBV6-3, the J call TRBJ1-5, with D unresolved. Trimming took 0 bases from V and 5 from J, leaving 8 bases between them. The CDR3 spans 14 residues. The germline V gene encodes CDR1 MNHEY and CDR2 SVGEGT. The chain's CDR3 is CASSYSGSHQPQHF. The CDR3 DNA follows: TGTGCCAGCAGTTACTCGGGCAGCCATCAGCCCCAGCATTTT.

This clonotype turned up a few times. The chain is built from TRBV6-2 or TRBV6-3 and TRBJ1-2; the D is unclear. Germline loops: CDR1 MNHEY, CDR2 SVGEGT. Deletions cut 3 bases from V and 0 bases from J, with 14 bases between. The CDR3 runs 16 residues. Here the CDR3 reads CASSYWRGQTNYGYTF. CDR3 sequence (DNA): TGTGCCAGCAGTTATTGGAGAGGGCAGACTAACTATGGCTACACCTTC.

The chain uses TRBV7-2 and TRBJ2-7, with D perhaps being TRBD1 or TRBD2 (5 bases each). Trimming shortened V by 0 bases and J by 3 bases, and 15 bases separated the two germline ends. This CDR3 region has 16 residues. In germline, CDR1 is SGHTA, CDR2 FQGNSA. The DNA for the CDR3 is TGTGCCAGCAGCTTAGCCCCGAGGGGATTGAACTACGAGCAGTACTTC. Translation: CASSLAPRGLNYEQYF.

This clonotype was seen a handful of times. The V and J genes are TRBV4-3 and TRBJ2-1, with 10 bases aligning to TRBD1. V trimming: 4 bases; J trimming: 9 bases; junction bases outside the gene matches: 6. CDR3 length: 14 residues. CDR1 is LGHNA, CDR2 YSLEER, per germline. In DNA form, the CDR3 reads TGCGCCAGCAGCCTGGGACAGGGGTCAGGTGAGCAGTTCTTC. Encoded protein: CASSLGQGSGEQFF.

This clonotype came up many times. V and J are TRBV20-1 and TRBJ2-6; 9 nucleotides agree with TRBD2. Germline values: CDR1 DFQATT, CDR2 SNEGSKA (reference sequence). This CDR3 is 16 amino acids long. J was trimmed by 1 base and V by 5 bases; bases with no gene match: 6. Here the CDR3 reads CSAWTSANSGANVLTF. DNA of the CDR3: TGCAGTGCTTGGACTAGCGCGAATTCTGGGGCCAACGTCCTGACTTTC.

This sequence joins TRBV10-3 and TRBJ2-1; 7 bases are shared with TRBD2. Germline trimming cut 4 bases from V and 8 bases from J; bases unmatched to any gene: 8. The germline V gene encodes CDR1 ENHRY and CDR2 SYGVKD. The CDR3 is 14 residues long. CDR3 region: CAISGTRGGHEQFF. The CDR3 DNA sequence: TGTGCCATCAGTGGGACTAGGGGCGGACATGAGCAGTTCTTC.

The chain carries TRBV5-1 and TRBJ2-3; 7 nucleotides align to TRBD1. The CDR3 length is 15 residues. After removal of 4 bases from V and 0 bases from J, the junction contained 5 bases not matched to a gene. Germline V gene data show CDR1 as SGHRS and CDR2 as YFSETQ. The CDR3 sequence: CASSGGQPSTDTQYF. The CDR3 DNA follows: TGCGCCAGCAGCGGGGGACAGCCAAGCACAGATACGCAGTATTTT.

This clonotype occurred many times. J is TRBJ1-2 and V is TRBV4-3; D unresolved. The CDR3 spans 12 residues. Trimming took 0 bases from V and 5 from J, leaving 4 bases between them. Germline V gives CDR1 LGHNA, CDR2 YSLEER. The CDR3 coding sequence is TGCGCCAGCAGCCAAGAAAATTATGGCTACACCTTC. This codes for CASSQENYGYTF.

This clonotype was counted only a few times. The chain carries TRBV3-1 and TRBJ1-3; no firm D call. This CDR3 spans 14 amino acids. V lost 3 bases to trimming and J lost 7 bases, with 13 bases between them. CDR1 and CDR2 from the germline V gene are LGHDT and YNNKEL (reference sequence). The CDR3 sequence is CASSQGLRANTIYF. The CDR3 DNA reads TGTGCCAGCAGCCAGGGATTGAGGGCGAACACCATATATTTT.

This clonotype was counted only a few times. This chain connects TRBV11-2 to TRBJ1-2, with D possibly being TRBD1 (5 bases). V dropped 5 bases and J dropped 6 bases, with 16 bases sitting between them. Germline-derived CDR1 and CDR2 are SGHAT and FQNNGV. The CDR3 loop spans 14 amino acids. CDR3 sequence reads: CASSPGAARDGYTF. As DNA, the CDR3 is TGTGCCAGCAGCCCCGGGGCAGCTAGGGATGGCTACACCTTC.

This clonotype was detected a few times. The chain couples TRBV20-1 to TRBJ1-4; 7 bases agree with TRBD1. In germline, CDR1 is DFQATT, CDR2 SNEGSKA (reference sequence). The CDR3 is 13 residues long. V lost 5 bases to trimming and J lost 6 bases; unmatched junction nucleotides: 6. CDR3 sequence: CSAVLTGDEKLFF. The DNA of the CDR3 is TGCAGTGCTGTTCTAACAGGGGATGAAAAACTGTTTTTT.

The chain is built from TRBV15 and TRBJ2-1, with TRBD2 matching over 9 bases. The V gene's germline CDR1 is LNHNV and CDR2 YYDKDF (reference sequence). The V and J ends lost 0 bases and 5 bases, in that order; junction bases with no gene match: 5. The CDR3 consists of 16 residues. The CDR3 loop reads CATSRDGGGADNEQFF. CDR3 DNA: TGTGCCACCAGCAGAGATGGCGGGGGGGCCGACAATGAGCAGTTCTTC.

This clonotype was counted many times. The V call is TRBV4-3, the J call TRBJ1-6; D unresolved. In germline, CDR1 is LGHNA, CDR2 YSLEER. V lost 4 bases and J lost 7, with 8 bases in between. The CDR3 length is 13 residues. CDR3 coding DNA: TGCGCCAGCAGCCCCGTTTTAAATTCACCCCTCCACTTT. Translation: CASSPVLNSPLHF.

As for this clonotype: Being one base from a much bigger clone, this may be a read error. The gene calls are TRBV7-3 and TRBJ1-1; tentatively, D is TRBD1 (6 bases). Germline V CDR1 and CDR2: SGHTA, FQGTGA. The CDR3 totals 13 residues. The CDR3, as DNA: TGTGTCAGCAGCCTCATCCAGGGGACTGAAGCTTTCTTT. This translates into CVSSLIQGTEAFF.

The table lists this clonotype with many counts. The V gene is TRBV29-1, the J gene TRBJ2-1; 7 bases match TRBD1. Trimming took 4 bases from V and 8 from J; bases not matched to a gene: 2. Germline loops: CDR1 SQVTM, CDR2 ANQGSEA. The CDR3 is 11 residues long. CDR3 residues: CSVGQGYEQFF. CDR3 sequence (DNA): TGCAGCGTTGGACAGGGCTATGAGCAGTTCTTC.